Listed below are T cell receptor beta chains from one sample, sequenced in a study of regulatory T cells in long-lasting Graves disease. TCRdb re-called the multiplex PCR reads with MiXCR, one entry per CDR3 protein. The table includes 400,000 to 650,000 distinct CDR3 sequences, 15% to 20% detected once. These sequences were also reported in another study, on T cells in Graves' hyperthyroidism and ophthalmopathy.

The specimen comprised peripheral blood mononuclear cells (PBMCs), sampled at new diagnosis, from a patient treated with antithyroid drugs. The receptors shown here come from a woman aged 35-65 years with Graves disease. CDR3s include the opening cysteine and the closing phenylalanine or tryptophan. The D gene is left open where the match is weak. Clone size, where shown, is once, few, many, or a class for clones that have expanded.

j_call: TRBJ2-7; clone_size: few; v_call: TRBV7-6; d_call: -; cdr3_nt: TGTGCCAGCAGCTTAAGGGGTGGGGAAGAGCAGTACTTC; cdr3_aa: CASSLRGGEEQYF
j_call: TRBJ2-7; clone_size: many; v_call: TRBV2; d_call: -; cdr3_nt: TGTGCCAGCCGAAGCTCCTACGAGCAGTACTTC; cdr3_aa: CASRSSYEQYF
j_call: TRBJ2-3; clone_size: -; v_call: TRBV9; d_call: -; cdr3_nt: TGTGCCAGCAGCGTAGGGCCCCGGGGATTGCTTGGCACAGATACGCAGTATTTT; cdr3_aa: CASSVGPRGLLGTDTQYF
j_call: TRBJ2-3; clone_size: -; v_call: TRBV29-1; d_call: -; cdr3_nt: TGCAGCGTTTTCGGAACAGATACGCAGTATTTT; cdr3_aa: CSVFGTDTQYF
j_call: TRBJ1-5; clone_size: few; v_call: TRBV20-1; d_call: -; cdr3_nt: TGCAGTGCTAGCCCCGGGGGACAGCCCCAGCATTTT; cdr3_aa: CSASPGGQPQHF
j_call: TRBJ2-3; clone_size: many; v_call: TRBV5-1; d_call: -; cdr3_nt: TGCGCCAGCAGCCCGGAGGGGGTTGCAGATACGCAGTATTTT; cdr3_aa: CASSPEGVADTQYF
j_call: TRBJ1-2; clone_size: few; v_call: TRBV12-3/TRBV12-4; d_call: TRBD1; cdr3_nt: TGTGCCAGCAGTTTACAGGACAGGGGCAATGGCTACACCTTC; cdr3_aa: CASSLQDRGNGYTF
j_call: TRBJ1-1; clone_size: -; v_call: TRBV20-1; d_call: -; cdr3_nt: TGCAGTGCTCCCCGCGAGGGTTCAGGCACAACAAACACTGAAGCTTTCTTT; cdr3_aa: CSAPREGSGTTNTEAFF
j_call: TRBJ2-2; clone_size: few; v_call: TRBV12-3/TRBV12-4; d_call: -; cdr3_nt: TGTGCCAGCAGTATACAAGGAAGCGGGGAGCTGTTTTTT; cdr3_aa: CASSIQGSGELFF
j_call: TRBJ2-3; clone_size: many; v_call: TRBV28; d_call: -; cdr3_nt: TGTGCCAGCAGCCCGGGCAGAGGCGATACGCAGTATTTT; cdr3_aa: CASSPGRGDTQYF
j_call: TRBJ1-1; clone_size: many; v_call: TRBV2; d_call: -; cdr3_nt: TGTGCCAGCAGCGGACAGCCGAACACTGAAGCTTTCTTT; cdr3_aa: CASSGQPNTEAFF
j_call: TRBJ2-1; clone_size: few; v_call: TRBV7-9; d_call: -; cdr3_nt: TGTGCCAGCAGGCCCTCACAGACTTACAATGAGCAGTTCTTC; cdr3_aa: CASRPSQTYNEQFF
j_call: TRBJ1-2; clone_size: many; v_call: TRBV24-1; d_call: TRBD1; cdr3_nt: TGTGCCACCAGTGACTCCGGGACAGGGGACTATGGCTACACCTTC; cdr3_aa: CATSDSGTGDYGYTF
j_call: TRBJ2-3; clone_size: many; v_call: TRBV18; d_call: -; cdr3_nt: TGTGCCAGCTCACCACCGATGGCTAGCACAGATACGCAGTATTTT; cdr3_aa: CASSPPMASTDTQYF
j_call: TRBJ2-3; clone_size: many; v_call: TRBV7-8; d_call: -; cdr3_nt: TGTGCCAGCAGCTTAAATGGGGGGTGGTCGGATACGCAGTATTTT; cdr3_aa: CASSLNGGWSDTQYF
j_call: TRBJ2-2; clone_size: few; v_call: TRBV7-2; d_call: TRBD2; cdr3_nt: TGTGCCAGCAGCTTGACGAGCGGGGGGCCCACCGGGGAGCTGTTTTTT; cdr3_aa: CASSLTSGGPTGELFF
j_call: TRBJ1-2; clone_size: many; v_call: TRBV7-8; d_call: -; cdr3_nt: TGTGCCAGCAGCTTAAGACGGAACTATGGCTACACCTTC; cdr3_aa: CASSLRRNYGYTF
j_call: TRBJ1-6; clone_size: -; v_call: TRBV7-9; d_call: TRBD1; cdr3_nt: TGTGCCAGCAGCCCCCGGGACAGGGGGCGAGGATCACCCCTCCACTTT; cdr3_aa: CASSPRDRGRGSPLHF
j_call: TRBJ1-3; clone_size: -; v_call: TRBV20-1; d_call: TRBD1; cdr3_nt: TGCAGTGCTCAAAGCCGGGACAGCCCGGCTCCTGGAAACATCATATATTTT; cdr3_aa: CSAQSRDSPAPGNIIYF
j_call: TRBJ2-1; clone_size: few; v_call: TRBV6-2/TRBV6-3; d_call: TRBD2; cdr3_nt: TGTGCCAGCAGTTACGGTCCAGCGGGGGTCAATGAGCAGTTCTTC; cdr3_aa: CASSYGPAGVNEQFF
j_call: TRBJ1-1; clone_size: few; v_call: TRBV7-2; d_call: TRBD1; cdr3_nt: TGTGCCAGCAGCCCCATGACAGGGATGGCCCGAGGCACTGAAGCTTTCTTT; cdr3_aa: CASSPMTGMARGTEAFF
j_call: TRBJ1-3; clone_size: many; v_call: TRBV4-1; d_call: -; cdr3_nt: TGCGCCAGCAGCCAAGATCACAGGTCTGGAAACACCATATATTTT; cdr3_aa: CASSQDHRSGNTIYF
j_call: TRBJ1-6; clone_size: few; v_call: TRBV20-1; d_call: TRBD1; cdr3_nt: TGCAGTGCTAGAGATCCGGGACAGGGAAATTCACCCCTCCACTTT; cdr3_aa: CSARDPGQGNSPLHF
j_call: TRBJ2-2; clone_size: -; v_call: TRBV7-9; d_call: -; cdr3_nt: TGTGCCAGCAGCTTAGAGTACACCTGGGGCACCGGGGAGCTGTTTTTT; cdr3_aa: CASSLEYTWGTGELFF
j_call: TRBJ2-3; clone_size: many; v_call: TRBV3-1; d_call: TRBD2; cdr3_nt: TGTGCCAGCAGCGCGGGGGTCGGAGATACGCAGTATTTT; cdr3_aa: CASSAGVGDTQYF
j_call: TRBJ2-1; clone_size: many; v_call: TRBV10-2; d_call: -; cdr3_nt: TGCGCCAGCAGAAATGGTAACTACAATGAGCAGTTCTTC; cdr3_aa: CASRNGNYNEQFF
j_call: TRBJ2-1; clone_size: many; v_call: TRBV6-2/TRBV6-3; d_call: -; cdr3_nt: TGTGCCAGCAGTTACTCGGTCACCTCTACCAGTGAGCAGTTCTTC; cdr3_aa: CASSYSVTSTSEQFF
j_call: TRBJ2-3; clone_size: many; v_call: TRBV12-3/TRBV12-4; d_call: TRBD2; cdr3_nt: TGTGCCAGCAGTTTGACTAGCGGGGGCCCCACAGATACGCAGTATTTT; cdr3_aa: CASSLTSGGPTDTQYF
j_call: TRBJ1-6; clone_size: -; v_call: TRBV19; d_call: TRBD1; cdr3_nt: TGTGCCAGTAGCCCGACAGGGGTCGGCAGTTCACCCCTCCACTTT; cdr3_aa: CASSPTGVGSSPLHF
j_call: TRBJ2-5; clone_size: few; v_call: TRBV20-1; d_call: -; cdr3_nt: TGCAGTGCTAGAGAGGGGTACAGGGATAAATCCATAGAGACCCAGTACTTC; cdr3_aa: CSAREGYRDKSIETQYF
j_call: TRBJ1-1; clone_size: -; v_call: TRBV19; d_call: -; cdr3_nt: TGTGCCAGTAGTATGACAGTCGGGGCTGAAGCTTTCTTT; cdr3_aa: CASSMTVGAEAFF
j_call: TRBJ2-1; clone_size: many; v_call: TRBV11-3; d_call: TRBD1; cdr3_nt: TGTGCCAGCAGCCCCTGGGACAGTAACAATGAGCAGTTCTTC; cdr3_aa: CASSPWDSNNEQFF
j_call: TRBJ1-1; clone_size: many; v_call: TRBV3-1; d_call: -; cdr3_nt: TGTGCCAGCAGCCGTGAGGGTTATAGCGCGGGGGCTTTCTTT; cdr3_aa: CASSREGYSAGAFF
j_call: TRBJ1-1; clone_size: -; v_call: TRBV3-1; d_call: -; cdr3_nt: TGTGCCAGCAGCCAGTACGCCGGGACAATGAACACTGAAGCTTTCTTT; cdr3_aa: CASSQYAGTMNTEAFF
j_call: TRBJ1-1; clone_size: few; v_call: TRBV20-1; d_call: -; cdr3_nt: TGCAGTGCCCGGGGGGGGAAGAACACTGAAGCTTTCTTT; cdr3_aa: CSARGGKNTEAFF
j_call: TRBJ2-7; clone_size: many; v_call: TRBV18; d_call: TRBD2; cdr3_nt: TGTGCCAGCTCACCCCGGACTAGCGGGGACGAGCAGTACTTC; cdr3_aa: CASSPRTSGDEQYF
j_call: TRBJ1-1; clone_size: many; v_call: TRBV18; d_call: -; cdr3_nt: TGTGCCAGCTCACCCATGACAGGGAACACTGAAGCTTTCTTT; cdr3_aa: CASSPMTGNTEAFF
j_call: TRBJ1-1; clone_size: -; v_call: TRBV20-1; d_call: -; cdr3_nt: TGCAGTGCTAGAGATGGGACGTCCCTTATGAACACTGAAGCTTTCTTT; cdr3_aa: CSARDGTSLMNTEAFF
j_call: TRBJ1-1; clone_size: -; v_call: TRBV6-9; d_call: -; cdr3_nt: TGTGCCAGCAGTTACCCTAGGGCCCAGGTGAGCACTGAAGCTTTCTTT; cdr3_aa: CASSYPRAQVSTEAFF
j_call: TRBJ1-2; clone_size: many; v_call: TRBV2; d_call: -; cdr3_nt: TGTGCCAGCAGCGGGGGGGACACATCCTATGGCTACACCTTC; cdr3_aa: CASSGGDTSYGYTF
j_call: TRBJ2-1; clone_size: -; v_call: TRBV7-9; d_call: TRBD2; cdr3_nt: TGTGCCGGGAGGACTAGCGGCTCCTACAATGAGCAGTTCTTC; cdr3_aa: CAGRTSGSYNEQFF
j_call: TRBJ1-5; clone_size: many; v_call: TRBV20-1; d_call: TRBD1; cdr3_nt: TGCAGTGCTATGTCAGGGACAGGAAATCAGCCCCAGCATTTT; cdr3_aa: CSAMSGTGNQPQHF
j_call: TRBJ2-3; clone_size: many; v_call: TRBV5-1; d_call: -; cdr3_nt: TGCGCCAGCAGCGGGGGAGACACAGATACGCAGTATTTT; cdr3_aa: CASSGGDTDTQYF
j_call: TRBJ2-4; clone_size: -; v_call: TRBV29-1; d_call: -; cdr3_nt: TGCAGCGTTGTGATAGATGGGGACATTCAGTACTTC; cdr3_aa: CSVVIDGDIQYF
j_call: TRBJ1-2; clone_size: few; v_call: TRBV2; d_call: -; cdr3_nt: TGTGCCAGCAGTGGGACATTCGACTATGGCTACACCTTC; cdr3_aa: CASSGTFDYGYTF
j_call: TRBJ2-3; clone_size: many; v_call: TRBV29-1; d_call: TRBD2; cdr3_nt: TGCAGCGTTCAACTAGCGGGGGGCACAGATACGCAGTATTTT; cdr3_aa: CSVQLAGGTDTQYF
j_call: TRBJ2-3; clone_size: few; v_call: TRBV7-2; d_call: -; cdr3_nt: TGTGCCAGCAGCTTAGTCGGCCCTGCTAGCACAGATACGCAGTATTTT; cdr3_aa: CASSLVGPASTDTQYF
j_call: TRBJ1-5; clone_size: many; v_call: TRBV2; d_call: -; cdr3_nt: TGTGCCAGCGCAGACAGATACAATCAGCCCCAGCATTTT; cdr3_aa: CASADRYNQPQHF
j_call: TRBJ2-7; clone_size: many; v_call: TRBV18; d_call: -; cdr3_nt: TGTGCCAGCTCACAACGGGTCGAGCAGTACTTC; cdr3_aa: CASSQRVEQYF
j_call: TRBJ2-1; clone_size: few; v_call: TRBV9; d_call: TRBD2; cdr3_nt: TGTGCCAGCAGTGGGACTACCAATGAGCAGTTCTTC; cdr3_aa: CASSGTTNEQFF
j_call: TRBJ1-2; clone_size: many; v_call: TRBV18; d_call: -; cdr3_nt: TGTGCCAGCTCACCACCGGCTAAGGGAGGCTATGGCTACACCTTC; cdr3_aa: CASSPPAKGGYGYTF
j_call: TRBJ2-3; clone_size: few; v_call: TRBV5-1; d_call: -; cdr3_nt: TGCGCCAGCAGCTTGAGACCAGGGATTCCCCGATCAGATACGCAGTATTTT; cdr3_aa: CASSLRPGIPRSDTQYF
j_call: TRBJ2-3; clone_size: many; v_call: TRBV20-1; d_call: -; cdr3_nt: TGCAGTGCCCTGGACAGCACAGATACGCAGTATTTT; cdr3_aa: CSALDSTDTQYF
j_call: TRBJ2-1; clone_size: few; v_call: TRBV3-1; d_call: TRBD2; cdr3_nt: TGTGCCAGCAGCCAACTAGCGGGGGGGCACAAAAACAATGAGCAGTTCTTC; cdr3_aa: CASSQLAGGHKNNEQFF
j_call: TRBJ2-7; clone_size: -; v_call: TRBV29-1; d_call: TRBD1; cdr3_nt: TGCAGCGCCGGGACAGGGGAAGATAACGAGCAGTACTTC; cdr3_aa: CSAGTGEDNEQYF
j_call: TRBJ2-4; clone_size: -; v_call: TRBV4-1; d_call: -; cdr3_nt: TGCGCCAGCAGCCAAGAGGGGTACAGCGGTGGAGCCAAAAACATTCAGTACTTC; cdr3_aa: CASSQEGYSGGAKNIQYF
j_call: TRBJ2-2; clone_size: many; v_call: TRBV10-1; d_call: -; cdr3_nt: TGCGCCAGCAGAATGGACAGCAACACCGGGGAGCTGTTTTTT; cdr3_aa: CASRMDSNTGELFF
j_call: TRBJ2-1; clone_size: -; v_call: TRBV4-2; d_call: -; cdr3_nt: TGTGCCAGCAGCCAAGATTTTGGGGGCCGGGGTTCAATTAGTGATGAGCAGTTCTTC; cdr3_aa: CASSQDFGGRGSISDEQFF
j_call: TRBJ1-1; clone_size: few; v_call: TRBV5-1; d_call: -; cdr3_nt: TGCGCCAGCAGCTTGGGGAGTAGTTACACTGAAGCTTTCTTT; cdr3_aa: CASSLGSSYTEAFF
j_call: TRBJ1-5; clone_size: -; v_call: TRBV5-6; d_call: -; cdr3_nt: TGTGCCAGCAGCTGGGGGGCAGGGCCCAAGTATCAGCCCCAGCATTTT; cdr3_aa: CASSWGAGPKYQPQHF